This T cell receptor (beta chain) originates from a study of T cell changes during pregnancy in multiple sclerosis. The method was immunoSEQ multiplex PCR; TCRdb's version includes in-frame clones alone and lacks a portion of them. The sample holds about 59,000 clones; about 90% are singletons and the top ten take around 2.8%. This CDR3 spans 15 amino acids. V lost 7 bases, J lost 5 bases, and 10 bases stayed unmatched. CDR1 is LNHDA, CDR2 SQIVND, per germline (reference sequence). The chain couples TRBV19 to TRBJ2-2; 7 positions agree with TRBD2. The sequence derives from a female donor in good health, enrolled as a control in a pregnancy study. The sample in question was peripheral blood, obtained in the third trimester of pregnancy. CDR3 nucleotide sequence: TGTGCCAGTAATAGGGAGGGCCGGAGGACCGGGGAGCTGTTTTTT. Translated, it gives CASNREGRRTGELFF.